This is a list of T cell receptor beta chains from one sample in a study of blood T cell repertoires in COVID-19. The table came from immunoSEQ multiplex PCR; TCRdb's copy has only in-frame clones and leaves some out. This sample yields roughly 70,000 clones, of which about 87% are seen a single time; approximately 6.7% belongs to the top ten. Sequencing input: peripheral blood. The receptors originated from a woman aged 80 or over with active COVID-19. The CDR3 runs from the conserved cysteine through the conserved F or W. The D gene is left open where the match is weak. Only part of the rows carry a size: once, few, many, or a class if the clone is expanded.

clone_size d_call j_call v_call cdr3_aa cdr3_nt
once NA TRBJ2-5 TRBV7-9 CASSLDGSRRETQYF TGTGCCAGCAGCTTAGACGGCAGCCGGAGGGAGACCCAGTACTTC
NA NA TRBJ2-7 TRBV25-1 CASSARLVLYYEQYF TGTGCCAGCAGTGCCCGACTAGTCCTCTACTACGAGCAGTACTTC
once NA TRBJ1-2 TRBV2 CASSEVLGARPNYGYTF TGTGCCAGCAGTGAAGTTTTAGGGGCCAGACCCAACTATGGCTACACCTTC
NA NA TRBJ1-2 TRBV6-5 CASKHGLEGGYTF TGTGCCAGCAAACACGGACTGGAGGGAGGCTACACCTTC
NA TRBD1 TRBJ2-7 TRBV5-6 CASSGGGGRDRDRYEQYF TGTGCCAGCAGCGGAGGGGGAGGTAGGGACAGGGATCGGTACGAGCAGTACTTC
NA TRBD2 TRBJ2-2 TRBV6-6 CASTKGLVKNGELFF TGTGCCAGCACCAAAGGACTAGTAAAAAACGGGGAGCTGTTTTTT
NA NA TRBJ1-3 TRBV4-2 CASSQDGGNTIYF TGTGCCAGCAGCCAAGACGGGGGAAACACCATATATTTT
once NA TRBJ2-5 TRBV6-5 CASSSQGGETQYF TGTGCCAGCAGTTCGCAGGGGGGAGAGACCCAGTACTTC
NA TRBD2 TRBJ2-5 TRBV5-4 CASSLQLAGKTQYF TGTGCCAGCAGCTTGCAACTAGCGGGAAAGACCCAGTACTTC
NA TRBD1 TRBJ1-2 TRBV5-4 CASSYRDRHRGYTF TGTGCCAGCAGCTACCGGGACAGGCATCGTGGCTACACCTTC
once NA TRBJ2-2 TRBV7-3 CASSHGGRTGELFF TGTGCCAGCAGCCACGGTGGGAGGACCGGGGAGCTGTTTTTT
NA NA TRBJ2-5 TRBV7-6 CASSQATVQETQYF TGTGCCAGCAGCCAGGCGACGGTGCAAGAGACCCAGTACTTC
NA TRBD1 TRBJ2-3 TRBV10-3 CAISESGTGGFSDTQYF TGTGCCATCAGTGAGTCGGGCACAGGGGGCTTCTCAGATACGCAGTATTTT
NA NA TRBJ1-1 TRBV2 CASSLGENTEAFF TGTGCCAGCAGTTTGGGAGAGAACACTGAAGCTTTCTTT
once NA TRBJ1-1 TRBV2 CASEANMNTEAFF TGTGCCAGCGAGGCCAACATGAACACTGAAGCTTTCTTT
NA NA TRBJ2-3 TRBV3-1/TRBV3-2 CASSQDPVGTDTQYF TGTGCCAGCAGCCAAGATCCGGTCGGGACAGATACGCAGTATTTT
NA TRBD1 TRBJ2-1 TRBV10-3 CAITEGAPNEQFF TGTGCCATCACCGAGGGGGCGCCGAATGAGCAGTTCTTC
few NA TRBJ2-1 TRBV12-5 CASGLVLRGIGWNNEQFF TGTGCTAGTGGTTTGGTTCTAAGGGGGATAGGGTGGAACAATGAGCAGTTCTTC
few TRBD1 TRBJ1-2 TRBV28 CASSLQDRVLGYTF TGTGCCAGCAGTTTACAGGACAGGGTCCTTGGCTACACCTTC
NA TRBD2 TRBJ2-3 TRBV7-9 CASSSLAGVGPDTQYF TGTGCCAGCAGCTCCCTAGCGGGAGTGGGACCAGATACGCAGTATTTT
NA NA TRBJ2-7 TRBV7-6 CASGRSNTLTEEYEQYF TGTGCCAGCGGACGAAGTAACACCCTAACGGAGGAGTACGAGCAGTACTTC
NA TRBD1 TRBJ2-7 TRBV18 CASSPGTGSYEQYF TGTGCCAGCTCACCGGGGACAGGGAGCTACGAGCAGTACTTC
NA TRBD2 TRBJ2-7 TRBV24-1 CATSDTTSDEQYF TGTGCCACCAGTGACACCACTAGCGACGAGCAGTACTTC
NA NA TRBJ2-5 TRBV27 CASSAGQSRWETQYF TGTGCCAGCTCCGCGGGGCAGAGTAGATGGGAGACCCAGTACTTC
NA TRBD1 TRBJ1-1 TRBV18 CASSPGDRGTEAFF TGTGCCAGCTCACCAGGCGACAGGGGGACTGAAGCTTTCTTT
NA TRBD2 TRBJ2-1 TRBV20-1 CSASDPGLGSNEQFF TGCAGTGCTAGTGACCCGGGACTAGGAAGCAATGAGCAGTTCTTC
NA TRBD2 TRBJ2-1 TRBV6-1 CASTDRREGHEQFF TGTGCCAGCACGGACAGGCGGGAGGGTCATGAGCAGTTCTTC
NA TRBD2 TRBJ2-5 TRBV5-1 CASSVGLAEETQYF TGCGCCAGCAGCGTGGGACTAGCTGAAGAGACCCAGTACTTC
NA TRBD2 TRBJ2-7 TRBV7-2 CASSLGAGDSEYF TGTGCCAGCAGCTTAGGAGCGGGAGATTCTGAGTACTTC
NA NA TRBJ2-5 TRBV5-1 CASLKGQGHLQETQYF TGCGCCAGCCTCAAGGGCCAGGGGCATCTCCAAGAGACCCAGTACTTC
NA NA TRBJ1-4 TRBV27 CASSFTFGQGGEKLFF TGTGCCAGCAGTTTCACTTTTGGGCAGGGAGGTGAAAAACTGTTTTTT
NA NA TRBJ2-3 TRBV12-3/TRBV12-4 CASSSQGSDTQYF TGTGCCAGCAGTTCCCAGGGCTCAGATACGCAGTATTTT
NA NA TRBJ1-4 TRBV1 CTSSLVLGTGGEKLFF TGCACCAGCAGCCTGGTGTTAGGGACAGGTGGGGAAAAACTGTTTTTT
NA TRBD2 TRBJ2-7 TRBV7-9 CASNLAGGYEQYF TGTGCCAGCAACCTAGCGGGGGGCTACGAGCAGTACTTC
NA TRBD1 TRBJ1-2 TRBV7-9 CASSFQGAGGYTF TGTGCCAGCAGCTTCCAGGGGGCAGGAGGCTACACCTTC
NA TRBD2 TRBJ2-7 TRBV7-2 CASSPVAGSSYEQYF TGTGCCAGCAGCCCGGTAGCGGGTAGCTCCTACGAGCAGTACTTC
NA NA TRBJ1-1 TRBV9 CASSHRDIEDTEAFF TGTGCCAGCAGCCACCGGGACATTGAGGACACTGAAGCTTTCTTT
NA NA TRBJ2-1 TRBV2 CASSLGLRGEQFF TGTGCCAGCAGTTTAGGACTTCGTGGGGAGCAGTTCTTC
NA TRBD2 TRBJ2-1 TRBV9 CASSRTSGNNEQFF TGTGCCAGCAGCCGGACTAGCGGAAACAATGAGCAGTTCTTC
NA TRBD1 TRBJ1-1 TRBV19 CASSPHPDRGQGTEAFF TGTGCCAGTAGTCCTCACCCGGACAGGGGGCAGGGTACTGAAGCTTTCTTT
NA NA TRBJ2-1 TRBV3-1/TRBV3-2 CASSQNEVGYNEQFF TGTGCCAGCAGCCAAAACGAGGTTGGCTACAATGAGCAGTTCTTC
NA TRBD1 TRBJ2-3 TRBV28 CASSRQGPFKDTQYF TGTGCCAGCAGCCGACAGGGCCCCTTCAAAGATACGCAGTATTTT
NA NA TRBJ2-7 TRBV7-9 CASSLGHRVGEQYF TGTGCCAGCAGCTTAGGGCACAGGGTTGGCGAGCAGTACTTC
many NA TRBJ2-2 TRBV5-1 CASSLLARSNTGELFF TGCGCCAGCAGCTTGTTAGCTCGGTCGAACACCGGGGAGCTGTTTTTT
NA TRBD2 TRBJ2-3 TRBV28 CASSVLAEGGGTQYF TGTGCCAGCAGTGTACTAGCGGAAGGGGGGGGTACGCAGTATTTT
few NA TRBJ2-1 TRBV9 CASSVGSAVHEQFF TGTGCCAGCAGCGTAGGCTCAGCGGTACATGAGCAGTTCTTC
NA TRBD2 TRBJ2-1 TRBV2 CASTGLATLNEQFF TGTGCCAGCACCGGACTAGCAACCCTCAATGAGCAGTTCTTC
once TRBD2 TRBJ2-5 TRBV5-1 CASSETPGGGGTQYF TGCGCCAGCAGCGAGACTCCCGGTGGGGGGGGGACCCAGTACTTC
once TRBD2 TRBJ2-1 TRBV19 CASSIKGLAGFSYNEQFF TGTGCCAGTAGTATAAAGGGACTAGCGGGCTTCTCCTACAATGAGCAGTTCTTC
NA NA TRBJ2-5 TRBV27 CASSLGRAATQYF TGTGCCAGCAGTTTAGGCAGGGCTGCGACCCAGTACTTC
NA NA TRBJ2-4 TRBV12-3/TRBV12-4 CASSVDSLNIQYF TGTGCCAGCAGCGTGGACAGTCTGAACATTCAGTACTTC
NA NA TRBJ1-4 TRBV19 CASSLLSGTNEKLFF TGTGCCAGTAGCTTATTATCCGGGACTAATGAAAAACTGTTTTTT
NA NA TRBJ1-5 TRBV9 CASSVAGNNQPQHF TGTGCCAGCAGCGTAGCAGGGAACAATCAGCCCCAGCATTTT
NA NA TRBJ2-2 TRBV19 CASSIAGTGELFF TGTGCCAGTAGTATAGCGGGAACCGGGGAGCTGTTTTTT
NA NA TRBJ1-3 TRBV19 CASRRAAGLNTIYF TGTGCCAGTCGCAGGGCCGCAGGGTTGAACACCATATATTTT